This T cell receptor (beta chain) is from a study of cytomegalovirus exposure and HLA in healthy donors. This clone was seen more than once but under ten times. CDR1 SGHTA and CDR2 FQGNSA come from the germline V gene. CDR3 size: 15 residues. J lost 7 bases, V lost 6 bases, and 13 bases had no gene match. The PCR ran on 60 Vbeta and 13 Jbeta primers. Here immunoSEQ multiplex PCR was the method, and the copy in TCRdb shows in-frame clones only, minus some. The sample contains tens of thousands of clones, roughly 60% of which appear only once. This clonotype originated in a human donor in good health. The chain uses TRBV7-2 and TRBJ2-7; 9 nucleotides match TRBD2. Sequencing input: PBMCs. The CDR3 sequence: CASSLSGGPVGEQYF. The CDR3, as DNA: TGTGCCAGCAGTCTTAGCGGGGGCCCTGTGGGAGAGCAGTACTTC.